These T cell receptor beta chains were read from a single sample in a study of blood T cell repertoires in COVID-19. Clones were read by immunoSEQ multiplex PCR, and TCRdb kept only the in-frame ones, dropping some. The sample lists some 110,000 clones; roughly 85% were seen once. The sample comprised peripheral blood. These receptor sequences come from a woman at least 80 years old with COVID-19, enrolled during active disease. The CDR3 runs from the conserved cysteine through the conserved F or W. The D gene is left open where the match is weak. Size tells how often a clone was seen (once, few, many) or the class of an expanded clone, and some rows leave it out.

V gene	J gene	clone size	D gene	CDR3 protein	CDR3 DNA
TRBV10-3	TRBJ1-5	.	.	CAISESGGNQPQHF	TGTGCCATCAGTGAGAGCGGGGGAAATCAGCCCCAGCATTTT
TRBV10-3	TRBJ2-1	.	TRBD2	CAISESRGGNEQFF	TGTGCCATCAGTGAGTCCCGGGGGGGCAATGAGCAGTTCTTC
TRBV19	TRBJ2-4	.	TRBD1	CASSLGTGQANIQYF	TGTGCCAGTAGTCTGGGTACAGGACAGGCGAACATTCAGTACTTC
TRBV7-9	TRBJ2-7	.	.	CASSFDRNYEQYF	TGTGCCAGCAGCTTCGACAGAAACTACGAGCAGTACTTC
TRBV28	TRBJ2-7	once	.	CASSRLGSDYYEQYF	TGTGCCAGCAGCCGACTAGGTAGCGACTACTACGAGCAGTACTTC
TRBV15	TRBJ2-6	.	TRBD2	CATSTTSGRIITGANVLTF	TGTGCCACCAGCACAACTAGCGGGAGAATTATTACTGGGGCCAACGTCCTGACTTTC
TRBV6-2/TRBV6-3	TRBJ1-2	once	.	CASSYYGDWCTF	TGTGCCAGCAGTTACTATGGGGACTGGTGCACCTTC
TRBV7-2	TRBJ2-1	.	.	CASSLTAATEQFF	TGTGCCAGCAGCTTAACGGCGGCTACCGAGCAGTTCTTC
TRBV28	TRBJ1-2	.	.	CASTQGMGYTF	TGTGCCAGCACCCAGGGAATGGGCTACACCTTC
TRBV27	TRBJ2-7	.	TRBD2	CASRGGGTYEQYF	TGTGCCAGTCGCGGGGGGGGGACCTACGAGCAGTACTTC
TRBV5-1	TRBJ1-2	.	TRBD1	CASSLGAEQGAGYTF	TGCGCCAGCAGCCTGGGAGCCGAACAGGGGGCCGGCTACACCTTC
TRBV24-1	TRBJ1-5	.	.	CATSDFGQNQPQHF	TGTGCCACCAGTGATTTTGGCCAGAATCAGCCCCAGCATTTT
TRBV4-2	TRBJ1-1	once	TRBD1	CASSLDRLNTEAFF	TGTGCCAGCAGTCTGGACAGGCTCAACACTGAAGCTTTCTTT
TRBV6-6	TRBJ2-1	.	.	CASRESRVIRQFF	TGTGCCAGCAGGGAAAGCCGGGTGATAAGGCAGTTCTTC
TRBV28	TRBJ1-5	.	.	CASRDAGGNQPQHF	TGTGCCAGCAGAGACGCCGGGGGAAATCAGCCCCAGCATTTT
TRBV7-3	TRBJ2-1	.	TRBD2	CASSRTSGSGYEQFF	TGTGCCAGCAGCCGAACTAGCGGGAGCGGTTATGAGCAGTTCTTC
TRBV9	TRBJ2-3	.	TRBD2	CASSVEPGGRGTDTQYF	TGTGCCAGTAGCGTAGAGCCGGGCGGGAGAGGTACAGATACGCAGTATTTT
TRBV4-2	TRBJ2-1	.	.	CASSQLWRENNEQFF	TGTGCCAGCAGCCAACTTTGGCGGGAAAACAATGAGCAGTTCTTC
TRBV28	TRBJ1-2	few	.	CASSSQGLRGYTF	TGTGCCAGCAGTTCTCAGGGGCTCAGGGGCTACACCTTC
TRBV5-1	TRBJ1-1	.	.	CASGPGERDTEAFF	TGCGCCAGCGGCCCGGGGGAGAGGGACACTGAAGCTTTCTTT
TRBV24-1	TRBJ2-3	.	.	CATSGLGAGGTDTQYF	TGTGCCACCAGTGGCTTAGGGGCAGGGGGCACAGATACGCAGTATTTT
TRBV28	TRBJ2-3	.	TRBD1	CATFKQGGTDTQYF	TGTGCCACTTTTAAACAGGGGGGCACAGATACGCAGTATTTT
TRBV4-1	TRBJ2-5	.	.	CASSRRGRGVEETQYF	TGCGCCAGCAGCCGCCGGGGCAGGGGGGTTGAAGAGACCCAGTACTTC
TRBV7-9	TRBJ2-7	.	TRBD1	CASSLLQGGSEQYF	TGTGCCAGCAGCTTACTACAGGGGGGATCCGAGCAGTACTTC
TRBV5-4	TRBJ2-7	.	.	CASSLRGSVYEQYF	TGTGCCAGCAGCTTGAGGGGGAGTGTTTACGAGCAGTACTTC
TRBV19	TRBJ2-5	.	.	CASSVEETQYF	TGTGCCAGTAGTGTCGAGGAGACCCAGTACTTC
TRBV6-6	TRBJ2-6	.	TRBD1	CASSPRTGASGANVLTF	TGTGCCAGCAGTCCTAGGACAGGGGCCTCTGGGGCCAACGTCCTGACTTTC
TRBV6-5	TRBJ2-5	.	.	CASQPPGGYQETQYF	TGTGCCAGCCAGCCGCCCGGGGGTTACCAAGAGACCCAGTACTTC
TRBV7-9	TRBJ2-1	.	.	CASRGEVSYNEQFF	TGTGCCAGCAGGGGGGAGGTCTCCTACAATGAGCAGTTCTTC